The entry below describes one T cell receptor (beta chain). The source of the sample is a study of blood T cell repertoires in COVID-19. The wider study: Whether acute or convalescent, the COVID-19 samples came from the United States, Italy and Spain.

Here immunoSEQ multiplex PCR was the method, and the copy in TCRdb shows in-frame clones only, minus some. The sample holds 150,000 to 200,000 clones, less than 90% seen once. The CDR3 has 14 residues. The V segment lost 7 bases and the J segment 4 bases; nucleotides outside the gene matches: 8. Germline loops: CDR1 MNHNS, CDR2 SASEGT. Sequences were obtained from PBMCs or T cells enriched from blood (not recorded which). The chain carries TRBV6-1 and TRBJ2-5; 8 nucleotides align to TRBD2. The receptor's source is a woman between 45 and 65 years old who had recovered from COVID-19. The DNA of the CDR3 is TGTGCCAGCATCCAAAGCCGGGGGGGAGAGACCCAGTACTTC. Residues: CASIQSRGGETQYF.